These 22 T cell receptor beta chains were all obtained from the same sample, sequenced in a study of cytomegalovirus exposure and HLA in healthy donors. PCR employed 60 Vbeta and 13 Jbeta primers. The table came from immunoSEQ multiplex PCR; TCRdb's copy has only in-frame clones and leaves some out. The sample has roughly 100,000 clones, more than 70% seen once. Sequences were obtained from PBMCs. All receptors derive from a man aged 25 to 40 in good health and CMV-seronegative.

The chain is built from TRBV11-3 and TRBJ2-7; 7 bases are a match to TRBD2. The ends lost 6 bases at V and 2 bases at J; junction bases unmatched: 10. The CDR3 sequence is 15 residues long. In germline, CDR1 is SGHNT, CDR2 YENEEA. CDR3 DNA sequence: TGTGCCAGCAGTAGAGCGGGGACGGGTCCCTACGAGCAGTACTTC. It specifies CASSRAGTGPYEQYF.

This sequence joins TRBV5-4 and TRBJ1-5; weak D call: TRBD1 (6 bases). V lost 0 bases to trimming and J lost 2 bases, with 6 bases between them. The CDR3 consists of 14 residues. The germline V gene encodes CDR1 SGHNT and CDR2 YYREEE (reference sequence). CDR3 in amino acids: CASSLAGGNQPQHF. CDR3 in DNA: TGTGCCAGCAGCTTGGCAGGGGGCAATCAGCCCCAGCATTTT.

This sequence joins TRBV4-2 and TRBJ1-1; 9 bases match TRBD1. J gave up 14 bases and V 1 base, and 11 bases lay outside the gene matches. CDR1 LGHNA and CDR2 YNFKEQ come from the germline V gene. This CDR3 is built from 14 residues. The CDR3 region has the DNA TGTGCCAGCAGCCAAGGGGGACAGGGAATCGCGGCATTCTTT. Translation: CASSQGGQGIAAFF.

This chain joins TRBV9 and TRBJ1-1; 10 nucleotides line up with TRBD1. Per the germline V gene, CDR1 is SGDLS and CDR2 is YYNGEE. CDR3 length: 15 residues. Losses at the gene ends were 0 bases for V and 5 bases for J; bases not matched to a gene: 4. CDR3 nucleotides: TGTGCCAGCAGCGTAGCCGGGACAGGGGAGACTGAAGCTTTCTTT. It specifies CASSVAGTGETEAFF.

The rearrangement uses TRBV28 and TRBJ2-7; D unresolved. The CDR3 extends over 12 amino acids. Deletions cut 3 bases from V and 4 bases from J, with 7 bases between. Germline V lookup: CDR1 MDHEN, CDR2 SYDVKM. The CDR3 DNA reads TGTGCCAGCAGTTTTCTCGGGTACGAGCAGTACTTC. Its protein product is CASSFLGYEQYF.

The chain employs TRBV7-3 and TRBJ2-1; a weak D match, TRBD1 (6 bases). CDR3 length: 16 amino acids. The V end was cut by 2 bases, the J end by 10 bases, with 21 bases between. Per the germline V gene, CDR1 is SGHTA and CDR2 is FQGTGA. The CDR3 DNA reads as TGTGCCAGCAGCTTATTCTCCACCCCGGGACAAGGGGAGCAGTTCTTC. Translating gives CASSLFSTPGQGEQFF.

This chain uses TRBV1 with TRBJ2-5; the table's D call, TRBD1, has no DNA check behind it. TRBV1 is marked as a pseudogene. The CDR3 sequence is 15 residues long. The CDR3 sequence is CTSSQVRPGDETQYF. The CDR3 bases are TGCACCAGCAGCCAAGTGAGGCCAGGGGATGAGACCCAGTACTTC.

This chain joins TRBV29-1 and TRBJ2-5; the D is unclear. Trimming left V 5 bases short and J 2 bases short, with 12 bases between. Per the germline V gene, CDR1 is SQVTM and CDR2 is ANQGSEA. The CDR3 is 13 residues long. The CDR3 reads CSVSARLQETQYF. The CDR3 DNA is TGCAGCGTTAGTGCCAGACTGCAAGAGACCCAGTACTTC.

The chain combines TRBV9 with TRBJ2-7, with D possibly matching TRBD1 (5 bases). V gave up 0 bases and J gave up 3 bases, with 13 bases separating them. The CDR3 is 15 residues long. Germline-derived CDR1 and CDR2 are SGDLS and YYNGEE. The CDR3 bases are TGTGCCAGCAGCGTAGGGCAGGGTAAGGGCTACGAGCAGTACTTC. This codes for CASSVGQGKGYEQYF.

This sequence joins TRBV2 and TRBJ2-1; TRBD2 matches 10 bases. V trimming: 5 bases; J trimming: 6 bases; junction bases outside the gene matches: 4. Germline assignment: CDR1 SNHLY and CDR2 FYNNEI. CDR3 size: 14 residues. The CDR3 nucleotides read TGTGCCAGCAGTAAACTAGCGGGACTCAATGAGCAGTTCTTC. Protein product: CASSKLAGLNEQFF.

The chain joins TRBV27 to TRBJ2-7; no clear D. The CDR3 runs 16 residues. CDR1 MNHEY and CDR2 SMNVEV come from the germline V gene (reference sequence). Trimming shortened V by 0 bases and J by 4 bases, and 16 bases separated the two germline ends. Written as DNA, the CDR3 is TGTGCCAGCAGTTTATCGGCCGCCGTCCTTTCATACGAGCAGTACTTC. Translating gives CASSLSAAVLSYEQYF.

As DNA, the CDR3 is TGTGCCAGCAGTTTGGGCAGATACTATGGCTACACCTTC. Translated: CASSLGRYYGYTF. V is TRBV28 and J is TRBJ1-2; D remains ambiguous. V was cut by 3 bases and J by 3 bases, with 8 bases left in between. The CDR3 sequence is 13 residues long. The germline CDR1 and CDR2 sequences are MDHEN and SYDVKM.

The rearrangement joins TRBV10-3 to TRBJ2-1; TRBD1 matches 9 bases. J was trimmed by 7 bases and V by 5 bases; bases with no gene match: 12. The CDR3 contains 16 residues. Looked up from germline, CDR1 is ENHRY and CDR2 is SYGVKD. CDR3 sequence reads: CAISTNRGLLRNEQFF. CDR3 DNA sequence: TGTGCCATCAGTACCAACAGGGGGCTTCTACGAAATGAGCAGTTCTTC.

This rearrangement joins TRBV30 to TRBJ1-2; D gene ambiguous. CDR1 is GTSNPN and CDR2 is SVGIG in the germline V gene (reference sequence). Trimming cost V 0 bases and J 4 bases, with 9 bases left between them. The CDR3 contains 13 residues. Here the CDR3 DNA reads TGTGCCTGGAGTGTATCCCGGAGCTATGGCTACACCTTC. Translating it yields CAWSVSRSYGYTF.

The gene calls are TRBV10-3 and TRBJ1-2; 7 nucleotides align to TRBD1. The length of the CDR3 is 13 residues. The ends lost 6 bases at V and 3 bases at J; junction bases unmatched: 4. Germline CDR1 reads ENHRY; CDR2 reads SYGVKD. In DNA form, the CDR3 reads TGTGCCATCAGACCGGGACAGTACTATGGCTACACCTTC. Translated: CAIRPGQYYGYTF.

This rearrangement joins TRBV10-3 to TRBJ2-7; D is undetermined. The CDR3 runs to 12 residues. Germline V lookup: CDR1 ENHRY, CDR2 SYGVKD. Trimming stripped 2 bases from V and 2 bases from J, with 4 bases between. The CDR3 nucleotides read TGTGCCATCAGTGAGCAGACCTACGAGCAGTACTTC. This sequence encodes CAISEQTYEQYF.

The rearrangement joins TRBV10-3 to TRBJ2-2; 8 nucleotides match TRBD1. The CDR3 spans 14 residues. V shed 6 bases, J shed 6 bases, and the junction held 6 bases outside the gene matches. From germline, CDR1 is ENHRY and CDR2 SYGVKD. CDR3 sequence reads: CAIRGRGPAGELFF. CDR3 sequence (DNA): TGTGCCATCAGGGGCAGGGGGCCGGCCGGGGAGCTGTTTTTT.

The gene calls are TRBV5-1 and TRBJ2-3, with D maybe TRBD2 (7 bases). Trimming cost V 0 bases and J 3 bases, with 11 bases left between them. Germline V gene lookup returns CDR1 SGHRS and CDR2 YFSETQ. The CDR3 length is 15 residues. The CDR3 sequence: CASSLGGGRTDTQYF. The CDR3 coding sequence is TGCGCCAGCAGCTTGGGCGGGGGCAGGACAGATACGCAGTATTTT.

The V call is TRBV5-6, the J call TRBJ2-3; TRBD1 aligns across 10 bases. This CDR3 is built from 16 residues. In germline, CDR1 is SGHDT, CDR2 YYEEEE. V shed 4 bases and J 2 bases; nucleotides not matched to a gene: 7. CDR3 amino acids: CASSTWDRGNTDTQYF. DNA for the CDR3: TGTGCCAGCAGCACGTGGGACAGGGGTAACACAGATACGCAGTATTTT. Complete variable domain (other parts from reference TRBV5-6 and TRBJ2-3): DAGVTQSPTHLIKTRGQQVTLRCSPKSGHDTVSWYQQALGQGPQFIFQYYEEEERQRGNFPDRFSGHQFPNYSSELNVNALLLGDSALYLCASSTWDRGNTDTQYFGPGTRLTVL.

The V and J genes are TRBV29-1 and TRBJ2-3; TRBD2 matches at 10 bases. The CDR3 sequence is 14 residues long. V was pared by 4 bases and J by 4 bases, with 5 bases of the junction left unmatched. Per the germline V gene, CDR1 is SQVTM and CDR2 is ANQGSEA. The CDR3 bases are TGCAGCGTTGCATTACTAGCGGGGTCAGATACGCAGTATTTT. Translation: CSVALLAGSDTQYF.

The sample holds one count of this clone. The chain uses TRBV7-2 and TRBJ1-2; 7 bases line up with TRBD1. This CDR3 has 14 amino acids. Trimming removed 5 bases from V and 6 bases from J; junction bases left unmatched: 9. Germline V lookup: CDR1 SGHTA, CDR2 FQGNSA. CDR3 nucleotides: TGTGCCAGCAGCACCTATCGACAGGGTGATGGCTACACCTTC. Protein sequence: CASSTYRQGDGYTF.

The table lists this clone with a count of one. The chain employs TRBV5-1 and TRBJ2-7; 9 bases map to TRBD1. The CDR3 is made up of 14 amino acids. Germline V gene data show CDR1 as SGHRS and CDR2 as YFSETQ. The J segment lost 1 base and the V segment lost 3 bases, leaving 2 bases of the junction unmatched. The CDR3 here is CASSWGQGSYEQYF. The CDR3 nucleotides are TGCGCCAGCAGCTGGGGACAGGGATCCTACGAGCAGTACTTC.